This entry lists 10 T cell receptor beta chains sequenced from one sample in a study of T-cell memory formation after mild COVID-19. One entry per CDR3 protein results from TCRdb running MiXCR on the 5' RACE reads. Of tens of thousands of distinct CDR3 sequences in the sample, about 13% were seen once. The sequenced sample consisted of PBMCs or a T cell subset sorted from them (not recorded which). The source is an adult woman who had mild COVID-19 (a few samples of this study predate the infection). Cell type and time point are not known.

The table lists this clonotype with a few counts. The chain has TRBV29-1 and TRBJ2-7, with 8 positions matching TRBD1. Germline V CDR1 and CDR2: SQVTM, ANQGSEA. The CDR3 length is 13 residues. V lost 7 bases, J lost 2 bases, and 7 bases stayed unmatched. CDR3 DNA: TGCAGCGCTGGGAGGACAGGGACCTACGAGCAGTACTTC. It codes for CSAGRTGTYEQYF.

V and J are TRBV11-2 and TRBJ2-3, with D unclear. The CDR3 runs 15 residues. Trimming left V 4 bases short and J 1 base short, with 12 bases between. CDR1 is SGHAT and CDR2 is FQNNGV in the germline V gene. The CDR3 reads CASSSESPGTDTQYF. DNA of the CDR3: TGTGCCAGCAGCTCCGAATCTCCGGGCACAGATACGCAGTATTTT.

This clonotype was seen a few times. This chain uses TRBV6-5 with TRBJ2-1; 13 nucleotides match TRBD2. Trimming cost V 0 bases and J 10 bases; bases outside gene matches: 9. In germline, CDR1 is MNHEY, CDR2 SVGAGI. CDR3 length equals 17 residues. This CDR3 is CASSYSLLAGGSMEQFF. In DNA, the CDR3 is TGTGCCAGCAGTTACTCTCTACTAGCGGGGGGGAGCATGGAGCAGTTCTTC.

This clonotype was detected a few times. The V and J genes are TRBV4-3 and TRBJ2-7; D not resolved. V gave up 3 bases and J gave up 3 bases, with 15 bases separating them. The CDR3 loop spans 15 amino acids. From germline, CDR1 is LGHNA and CDR2 YSLEER. In DNA, the CDR3 is TGCGCCAGCAGCCAGTCATCTTGGGAAAGCTACGAGCAGTACTTC. As protein: CASSQSSWESYEQYF.

The chain links TRBV7-8 to TRBJ2-2; 7 bases agree with TRBD2. The germline CDR1 and CDR2 sequences are SGHVS and FQNEAQ. This CDR3 contains 15 residues. Trimming cost V 5 bases and J 4 bases; bases outside gene matches: 7. The CDR3 loop reads CASSLWGGGTGELFF. CDR3 coding DNA: TGTGCCAGCAGCCTATGGGGGGGAGGCACCGGGGAGCTGTTTTTT.

This clonotype showed up just a few times. The J gene is TRBJ2-5, the V gene TRBV12-3 or TRBV12-4, with a tentative D call TRBD1 (6 bases). The CDR3 is 14 residues long. V dropped 8 bases and J dropped 1 base, with 14 bases sitting between them. The CDR3 DNA follows: TGTGCCAGCTCTCGGGAAGGGGGCCAAGAGACCCAGTACTTC. It yields the protein CASSREGGQETQYF.

The chain is built from TRBV10-3 and TRBJ2-1, with D hard to call. Between the trimmed V and J ends, which lost 2 bases and 12 bases, there was a span of 14 bases. Looked up from germline, CDR1 is ENHRY and CDR2 is SYGVKD. The CDR3 loop spans 13 amino acids. The CDR3 is CAISEPPVSAQFF. Written as DNA, the CDR3 is TGTGCCATCAGTGAGCCCCCGGTTTCTGCGCAGTTCTTC.

This clonotype was picked up a small number of times. The chain has TRBV6-2 or TRBV6-3 and TRBJ2-2; D not resolved. Trimming stripped 2 bases from V and 1 base from J, with 5 bases between. Germline V gene data show CDR1 as MNHEY and CDR2 as SVGEGT. The CDR3 runs to 14 residues. Here the CDR3 reads CASSYSLNTGELFF. The CDR3, as DNA: TGTGCCAGCAGTTACAGCCTGAACACCGGGGAGCTGTTTTTT.

This clonotype was recorded a few times. The gene calls are TRBV5-1 and TRBJ1-1; TRBD1 matches 10 bases. Germline CDR1 is SGHRS and CDR2 is YFSETQ. Trimming took 3 bases from V and 3 from J; bases not matched to a gene: 2. This CDR3 contains 14 residues. For the CDR3, the DNA is TGCGCCAGCAGCTGGACAGGGGGGTACACTGAAGCTTTCTTT. Protein sequence: CASSWTGGYTEAFF.

In this sample, this clonotype turned up a few times. The chain has TRBV27 and TRBJ2-1; the match to TRBD2 covers 9 bases. The CDR3 has 15 residues. The junction had 6 bases not matched to a gene; V was cut back by 5 bases and J by 4 bases. The germline gives CDR1 MNHEY, CDR2 SMNVEV (reference sequence). The CDR3 coding sequence is TGTGCCAGCAGTGGTAGCGGGGGAGGTTACAATGAGCAGTTCTTC. It specifies CASSGSGGGYNEQFF.